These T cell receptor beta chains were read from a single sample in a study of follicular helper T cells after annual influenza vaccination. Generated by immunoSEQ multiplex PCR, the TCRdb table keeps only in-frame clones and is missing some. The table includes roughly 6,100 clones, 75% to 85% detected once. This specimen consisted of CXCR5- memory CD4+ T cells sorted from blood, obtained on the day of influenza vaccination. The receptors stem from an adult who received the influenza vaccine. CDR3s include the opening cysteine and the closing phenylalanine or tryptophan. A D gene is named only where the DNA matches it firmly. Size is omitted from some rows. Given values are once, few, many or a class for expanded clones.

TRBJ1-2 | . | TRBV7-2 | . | TGTGCCAGCAGCTCTGACACATATGGCTACACCTTC | CASSSDTYGYTF
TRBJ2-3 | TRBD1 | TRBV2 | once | TGTGCCAGCAGAAGGGGACAGGGGTACAATACGCAGTATTTT | CASRRGQGYNTQYF
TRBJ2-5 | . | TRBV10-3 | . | TGTGCCATCAGTGAGTCTCCCGGACAGATTCTACGGGAGACCCAGTACTTC | CAISESPGQILRETQYF
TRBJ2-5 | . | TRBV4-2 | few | TGTGCCAGCAGACATAACCAAGAGACCCAGTACTTC | CASRHNQETQYF
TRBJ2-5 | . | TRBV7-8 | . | TGTGCCAGCAGCTTAGCACAGGGTTTCCAAGAGACCCAGTACTTC | CASSLAQGFQETQYF
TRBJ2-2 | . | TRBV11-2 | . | TGTGCCAGCAAAATGCGGACGATAGCAGGTACCGGGGAGCTGTTTTTT | CASKMRTIAGTGELFF
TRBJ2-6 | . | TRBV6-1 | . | TGTGCCAGCATCCAGGGAACCTCTGGGGCCAACGTCCTGACTTTC | CASIQGTSGANVLTF
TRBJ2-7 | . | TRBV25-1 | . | TGTGCCAGCAGTGAACCGGGCAGTCGCTCCTACGAGCAGTACTTC | CASSEPGSRSYEQYF
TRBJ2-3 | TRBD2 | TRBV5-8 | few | TGTGCCAGCAGATCTAGCGGGGTTGTGTATACGCAGTATTTT | CASRSSGVVYTQYF
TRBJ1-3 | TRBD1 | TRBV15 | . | TGTGCCACCAGTTCGGGACAGGGTCTAAATGGAAACACCATATATTTT | CATSSGQGLNGNTIYF
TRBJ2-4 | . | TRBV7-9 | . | TGTGCCAGCAGCTCCCAGGGTCAGCCCCTTCAGTACTTC | CASSSQGQPLQYF
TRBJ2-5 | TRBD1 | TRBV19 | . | TGTGCCAGTAGCCCGGACAGGGGCGAGACCCAGTACTTC | CASSPDRGETQYF
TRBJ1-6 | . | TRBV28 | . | TGTGCCAGCAGCTCCTCCACGGCCCGGAATTCACCCCTCCACTTT | CASSSSTARNSPLHF
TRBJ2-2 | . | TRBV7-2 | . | TGTGCCAGCAGCTTAGGGTTGGCTAACACCGGGGAGCTGTTTTTT | CASSLGLANTGELFF
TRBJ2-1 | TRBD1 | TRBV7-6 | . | TGTGCCAGCAGCCACCGGCGAGGACAGGGCGGTAATGAGCAGTTCTTC | CASSHRRGQGGNEQFF
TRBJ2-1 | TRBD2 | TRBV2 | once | TGTGCCAGCAGTGAGTCTAGCGGGGGGGCAGGTGAGCAGTTCTTC | CASSESSGGAGEQFF
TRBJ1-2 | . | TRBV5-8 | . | TGTGCCAGCAGCCTACAGCCTTGGGCCTGGGGCTACACCTTC | CASSLQPWAWGYTF
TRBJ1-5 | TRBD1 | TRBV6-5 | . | TGTGCCAGCCGTCTGGACAGGGACGGACAGCCCCAGCATTTT | CASRLDRDGQPQHF
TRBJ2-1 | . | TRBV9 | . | TGTGCCAGCAGCGTAGAGGCTAACCCCTACAATGAGCAGTTCTTC | CASSVEANPYNEQFF
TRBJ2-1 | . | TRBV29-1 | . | TGCAGCGTTTCGGGGGGCTACTACAATGAGCAGTTCTTC | CSVSGGYYNEQFF
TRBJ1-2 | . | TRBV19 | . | TGTGCCAGTAGTCTAACCGGGACCCCACCCTATGGCTACACCTTC | CASSLTGTPPYGYTF
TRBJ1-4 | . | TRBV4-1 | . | TGCGCCAGCAGGCCCCCGGGACGGAGGAATGAAAAACTGTTTTTT | CASRPPGRRNEKLFF
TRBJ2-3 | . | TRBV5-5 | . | TGTGCCAGCAGCTCGTCCGGGACTTATCGCCGAGATACGCAGTATTTT | CASSSSGTYRRDTQYF
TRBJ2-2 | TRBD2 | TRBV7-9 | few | TGTGCCAGCAGCCCCTCCGGAGCTAGCGGGGTCGGGGAGCTGTTTTTT | CASSPSGASGVGELFF
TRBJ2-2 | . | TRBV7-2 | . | TGTGCCAGCAGCAGTTACACCGGGGAGCTGTTTTTT | CASSSYTGELFF
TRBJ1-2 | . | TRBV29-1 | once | TGCAGCGTTGATCCTGGCTATGGCTACACCTTC | CSVDPGYGYTF
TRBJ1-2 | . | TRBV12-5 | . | TGTGCTAGTGGTTTGCAGGGTTGGAATGGCTACACCTTC | CASGLQGWNGYTF
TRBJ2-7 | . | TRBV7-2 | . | TGTGCCAGCAGCTTAAGGGGACGGGACCGGGTGGAGCAGTACTTC | CASSLRGRDRVEQYF
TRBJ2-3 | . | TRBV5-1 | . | TGCGCCAGCAGCTTGGTGGGGACGGTTGAGGATACGCAGTATTTT | CASSLVGTVEDTQYF
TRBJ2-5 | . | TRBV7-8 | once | TGTGCCAGCAGAAGACGGGGGGCCGTGTGGGGCGGGGAGACCCAGTACTTC | CASRRRGAVWGGETQYF
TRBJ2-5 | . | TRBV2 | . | TGTGCCAGCAGTGAGGCGACCCAGTACTTC | CASSEATQYF
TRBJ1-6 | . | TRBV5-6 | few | TGTGCCAGCAGCACTGGAGGTGGAGGTTACTCCTATAATTCACCCCTCCACTTT | CASSTGGGGYSYNSPLHF
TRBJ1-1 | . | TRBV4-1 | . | TGCGCCAGCAGCCAAGTACTTCTCATCGGGAACACTGAAGCTTTCTTT | CASSQVLLIGNTEAFF
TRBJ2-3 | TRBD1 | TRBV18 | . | TGTGCCAGCCTCCGGGACAGGGCTCAAGATACGCAGTATTTT | CASLRDRAQDTQYF
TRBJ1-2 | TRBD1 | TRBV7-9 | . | TGTGCCAGCAGCTTAGCGTCGGGACAGACGCTAAGGACCTTC | CASSLASGQTLRTF
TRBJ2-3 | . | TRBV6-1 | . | TGTGCCAGCAGGGCGGGGACTCCAGATACGCAGTATTTT | CASRAGTPDTQYF
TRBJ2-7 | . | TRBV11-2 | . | TGTGCCAGCAGCTTATACCCGACAAACTACGAGCAGTACTTC | CASSLYPTNYEQYF
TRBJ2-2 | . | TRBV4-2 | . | TGTGCCAGCAGCCAGGGATTGGGGGCGAACACCGGGGAGCTGTTTTTT | CASSQGLGANTGELFF
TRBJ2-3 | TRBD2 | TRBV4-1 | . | TGCGCCAGCAGCCAAGTCGCGGCTAGCGGGGGGGGTTCTAGCACAGATACGCAGTATTTT | CASSQVAASGGGSSTDTQYF
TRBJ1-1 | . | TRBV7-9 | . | TGTGCCAGCAGCCGCAGGGAGAACACTGAAGCTTTCTTT | CASSRRENTEAFF
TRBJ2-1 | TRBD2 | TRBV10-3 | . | TGTGCCATCAGCTCTAGCGGGGGGGCCTTCAATGAGCAGTTCTTC | CAISSSGGAFNEQFF
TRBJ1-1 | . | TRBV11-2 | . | TGTGCCAGCAGCTTTATGGGGAACACTGAAGCTTTCTTT | CASSFMGNTEAFF